A single T cell receptor (beta chain) is shown here with its context. Its antigen is unidentified. This sample is part of a study of OX40 agonist ivuxolimab in advanced cancers. Study background: Past anti-PD-1, anti-PD-L1 or anti-CTLA-4 therapy was accepted, and 35% to 45% had received some. Findings and limits, study-wide: CD8+ T cells averaged more expanded clones than CD4+. Dosing at 0.1 to 3.0 mg/kg was accompanied by clonal expansion of CD4+ and CD8+ blood T cells by week 6.

The CDR3 runs 14 residues. CDR1 and CDR2 from the germline V gene are SGDLS and YYNGEE. The ends lost 3 bases at V and 0 bases at J; junction bases unmatched: 2. The assay was immunoSEQ multiplex PCR, and TCRdb's table has in-frame clones only and misses some. Counted here are tens of thousands of clones, 92% occurring once; the ten biggest clones make up 0.44%. The source is an adult with an advanced solid tumor such as melanoma, head and neck, liver or kidney cancer. The V and J genes are TRBV9 and TRBJ1-1; 7 nucleotides agree with TRBD1. This material consisted of CD4+ or CD8+ T cells sorted from blood, taken in a trial of the OX40 agonist ivuxolimab. This chain's CDR3 is CASSEGQMNTEAFF. The CDR3 DNA sequence: TGTGCCAGCAGCGAGGGACAGATGAACACTGAAGCTTTCTTT.